This T cell receptor beta chain is drawn from a study of CD8 T cells in ankylosing spondylitis. Regarding the study as a whole: What seemed typical of ankylosing spondylitis blood was a TCR beta motif built from eight highly homologous variants. Past research had described some motif variants in reactive arthritis synovial fluid and blood. A CD8+ phenotype characterized the disease-linked clones, which were relatively rare in peripheral blood. In ankylosing spondylitis patients, matched synovial fluid reportedly showed significant enrichment of disease-linked clones.

Making use of molecular barcodes, quantitative 5'-RACE generated TCR beta libraries. In TCRdb, the 5' RACE reads were re-called with MiXCR into one record per CDR3 protein. The sample lists almost 400,000 distinct CDR3 sequences; about a fifth were seen once. Only a few counts were recorded for this clonotype. As yet, its antigen is unknown. The CDR3 covers 15 residues. Trimming stripped 1 base from V and 2 bases from J, with 11 bases between. Germline lookup yields CDR1 SGHTA and CDR2 FQGTGA. This clonotype was obtained from a male donor with ankylosing spondylitis. The V and J genes are TRBV7-3 and TRBJ2-5, with a possible D match to TRBD1 (5 bases). The sequenced sample consisted of blood, either unsorted or a sorted T cell fraction (not recorded which). Here the CDR3 DNA reads TGTGCCAGCAGCTTAAGTCCAGGGCCTCAAGAGACCCAGTACTTC. As protein: CASSLSPGPQETQYF. The full variable domain, rest sourced from reference TRBV7-3 and TRBJ2-5, is GAGVSQTPSNKVTEKGKYVELRCDPISGHTALYWYRQSLGQGPEFLIYFQGTGAADDSGLPNDRFFAVRPEGSVSTLKIQRTERGDSAVYLCASSLSPGPQETQYFGPGTRLLVL.